Listed here are 28 T cell receptor beta chains from one sample, sequenced in a study of T-cell memory formation after mild COVID-19. TCRdb itself ran the 5' RACE reads through MiXCR, one entry per CDR3 protein. Among 400,000 or so distinct CDR3 sequences listed, 20% were seen once. Sequencing used PBMCs or a T cell subset sorted from them (not recorded which). Receptors originate from an adult woman who had mild COVID-19 (a few samples of this study predate the infection). Cell type and time point are not known.

This clonotype appeared a few times. V and J are TRBV9 and TRBJ2-2; D might be TRBD2 (5 bases). The length of the CDR3 is 14 residues. V gave up 0 bases and J gave up 3 bases, with 6 bases separating them. CDR1 and CDR2 from the germline V gene are SGDLS and YYNGEE. CDR3 nucleotide sequence: TGTGCCAGCAGCGTAGGGGGAGACACCGGGGAGCTGTTTTTT. Its translation: CASSVGGDTGELFF. Looking up the rest from reference TRBV9 and TRBJ2-2 gives the full variable domain: DSGVTQTPKHLITATGQRVTLRCSPRSGDLSVYWYQQSLDQGLQFLIQYYNGEERAKGNILERFSAQQFPDLHSELNLSSLELGDSALYFCASSVGGDTGELFFGEGSRLTVL.

The gene calls are TRBV7-3 and TRBJ2-7; D perhaps matches TRBD2 (5 bases). This CDR3 contains 13 residues. The V and J ends lost 2 bases and 6 bases respectively, with 11 bases between them. Per the germline V gene, CDR1 is SGHTA and CDR2 is FQGTGA. The chain's CDR3 is CASSLDSVGEQYF. The CDR3 DNA is TGTGCCAGCAGCTTAGATAGCGTTGGCGAGCAGTACTTC. The entire variable domain, with the rest obtained from reference TRBV7-3 and TRBJ2-7, is as follows: GAGVSQTPSNKVTEKGKYVELRCDPISGHTALYWYRQSLGQGPEFLIYFQGTGAADDSGLPNDRFFAVRPEGSVSTLKIQRTERGDSAVYLCASSLDSVGEQYFGPGTRLTVT.

The J gene is TRBJ1-5, the V gene TRBV5-1; D may be TRBD1 (6 bases). V lost 0 bases and J lost 6, with 13 bases in between. In germline, CDR1 is SGHRS, CDR2 YFSETQ. The CDR3 is made up of 15 amino acids. The DNA of the CDR3 is TGCGCCAGCAGCTTGGGTTCAGGGGCGGGTCAGCCCCAGCATTTT. Its protein product is CASSLGSGAGQPQHF.

The rearrangement joins TRBV20-1 to TRBJ2-5, with 10 positions matching TRBD2. V was pared by 6 bases and J by 2 bases, with 12 bases of the junction left unmatched. This CDR3 has 16 residues. Germline assignment: CDR1 DFQATT and CDR2 SNEGSKA (reference sequence). DNA for the CDR3: TGCAGTGCGGCGGGGCGGACTAGCGGAAGACAAGAGACCCAGTACTTC. Its translation: CSAAGRTSGRQETQYF.

This clonotype was counted a few times. The rearrangement uses TRBV7-9 and TRBJ2-3, with a possible D match to TRBD2 (5 bases). Germline values: CDR1 SEHNR, CDR2 FQNEAQ (reference sequence). The germline V and J ends were trimmed by 5 bases and 2 bases, with 14 bases remaining between them. The CDR3 totals 15 residues. The CDR3 DNA is TGTGCCAGCAGCCGAGGGCAGAGGTACACAGATACGCAGTATTTT. This sequence encodes CASSRGQRYTDTQYF. The whole variable domain, remainder taken from reference TRBV7-9 and TRBJ2-3, is DTGVSQNPRHKITKRGQNVTFRCDPISEHNRLYWYRQTLGQGPEFLTYFQNEAQLEKSRLLSDRFSAERPKGSFSTLEIQRTEQGDSAMYLCASSRGQRYTDTQYFGPGTRLTVL.

V usage is TRBV9 and J usage is TRBJ2-3; 7 bases agree with TRBD1. Trimming at V came to 1 base and at J to 6 bases, leaving 5 bases not matched to a gene. In germline, CDR1 is SGDLS, CDR2 YYNGEE. The CDR3 contains 14 residues. The CDR3 sequence: CASSVQGGADTQYF. The CDR3 DNA sequence: TGTGCCAGCAGCGTACAAGGGGGCGCGGATACGCAGTATTTT. Combining the CDR3 with reference TRBV9 and TRBJ2-3 gives the whole variable domain DSGVTQTPKHLITATGQRVTLRCSPRSGDLSVYWYQQSLDQGLQFLIQYYNGEERAKGNILERFSAQQFPDLHSELNLSSLELGDSALYFCASSVQGGADTQYFGPGTRLTVL.

This sequence joins TRBV7-9 and TRBJ2-5; D is possibly TRBD1 or TRBD2 (5 bases each). Germline lookup yields CDR1 SEHNR and CDR2 FQNEAQ (reference sequence). The CDR3 spans 16 residues. V was shortened by 5 bases and J by 5 bases, with 21 bases between the two germline ends. The CDR3 loop reads CASSPPRGEGDETQYF. The CDR3 bases are TGTGCCAGCAGCCCCCCGAGGGGAGAGGGAGATGAGACCCAGTACTTC.

This clonotype was recorded a few times. The chain recombines TRBV27 with TRBJ2-5; tentatively, D is TRBD2 (6 bases). The CDR3 is 14 amino acids. Trimming stripped 4 bases from V and 1 base from J, with 10 bases between. Per the germline V gene, CDR1 is MNHEY and CDR2 is SMNVEV (reference sequence). CDR3 coding DNA: TGTGCCAGCAGTTCGACGGGGGTCCAAGAGACCCAGTACTTC. It specifies CASSSTGVQETQYF.

This chain uses TRBV6-5 with TRBJ1-2; 8 bases are shared with TRBD1. With V trimmed by 6 bases and J by 8 bases, 5 bases remained unmatched. The CDR3 covers 12 residues. Germline V gene data show CDR1 as MNHEY and CDR2 as SVGAGI. The CDR3 sequence is CASSPDRAGYTF. Here the CDR3 DNA reads TGTGCCAGCAGCCCGGACAGGGCGGGCTACACCTTC.

V gene TRBV5-1 combines with J gene TRBJ1-1, with 8 bases aligning to TRBD1. The germline V gene encodes CDR1 SGHRS and CDR2 YFSETQ. Losses at the gene ends were 3 bases for V and 1 base for J; bases not matched to a gene: 11. The CDR3 is made up of 17 amino acids. This chain's CDR3 is CASSSTGQGRRNTEAFF. DNA for the CDR3: TGCGCCAGCAGCTCCACAGGACAGGGCCGTAGGAACACTGAAGCTTTCTTT.

The chain employs TRBV6-6 and TRBJ2-7, with 12 bases identical to TRBD2. After removal of 6 bases from V and 6 bases from J, the junction contained 12 bases not matched to a gene. The CDR3 covers 16 residues. Germline V gene sequence: CDR1 MNHNY, CDR2 SVGAGI (reference sequence). The CDR3 reads CASSLTSGGLRGEQYF. The CDR3 DNA sequence: TGTGCCAGCAGCCTCACTAGCGGGGGGTTAAGAGGCGAGCAGTACTTC.

CDR3 protein: CSARDGTSGYNEQFF. The CDR3 nucleotides are TGCAGTGCTAGAGATGGGACTAGCGGATACAATGAGCAGTTCTTC. The genes are TRBV20-1 and TRBJ2-1, with 11 bases fitting TRBD2. This CDR3 region has 15 residues. V trimming: 0 bases; J trimming: 4 bases; junction bases outside the gene matches: 2. Germline V CDR1 and CDR2: DFQATT, SNEGSKA (reference sequence).

V and J are TRBV7-8 and TRBJ2-3; 9 bases are a match to TRBD2. This CDR3 is built from 15 residues. Losses at the gene ends were 1 base for V and 5 bases for J; bases not matched to a gene: 4. Per the germline V gene, CDR1 is SGHVS and CDR2 is FQNEAQ. In DNA, the CDR3 is TGTGCCAGCAGCTTAGTAGCGGGGGTTGGAGATACGCAGTATTTT. Translated: CASSLVAGVGDTQYF.

The sample holds a few counts of this clonotype. The rearrangement uses TRBV27 and TRBJ1-1; D ambiguous. CDR1 MNHEY and CDR2 SMNVEV come from the germline V gene (reference sequence). V was trimmed by 6 bases and J by 3 bases, leaving 11 bases between them. This CDR3 region has 13 residues. As DNA, the CDR3 is TGTGCCAGCAGCCAAACAGAGTACACTGAAGCTTTCTTT. This gives the protein CASSQTEYTEAFF.

This clonotype has just a few counts. The V call is TRBV6-2 or TRBV6-3, the J call TRBJ1-6; the match to TRBD1 covers 7 bases. CDR1 and CDR2 (germline): MNHEY, SVGEGT. Germline trimming cut 6 bases from V and 9 bases from J; bases unmatched to any gene: 8. CDR3 length: 14 amino acids. The CDR3 bases are TGTGCCAGCAGACTGACAGGGAGAACTTCACCCCTCCACTTT. Its protein is CASRLTGRTSPLHF.

This rearrangement joins TRBV5-1 to TRBJ2-7, with a tentative D call TRBD1 (5 bases). The CDR3 extends over 16 amino acids. The V gene lost 0 bases and the J gene lost 2 bases, with 15 bases spanning the gap. Germline assignment: CDR1 SGHRS and CDR2 YFSETQ. CDR3 in amino acids: CASSLASPTGTYEQYF. DNA of the CDR3: TGCGCCAGCAGCTTGGCGTCCCCAACAGGAACCTACGAGCAGTACTTC.

A few counts support this clonotype. The chain combines TRBV4-3 with TRBJ1-1, with 7 bases lining up with TRBD1. In germline, CDR1 is LGHNA, CDR2 YSLEER. Germline trimming cut 2 bases from V and 5 bases from J; bases unmatched to any gene: 2. The CDR3 covers 13 residues. The CDR3 loop reads CASSQTGVTEAFF. DNA for the CDR3: TGCGCCAGCAGCCAAACAGGGGTAACTGAAGCTTTCTTT.

In its sample, this clonotype was seen a few times. The J gene is TRBJ2-7, the V gene TRBV25-1; maybe TRBD2 (6 bases). The germline CDR1 and CDR2 sequences are MGHDK and SYGVNS. The CDR3 is 13 amino acids. The ends were cut back, 6 bases at V and 2 bases at J, with 11 bases in the middle. CDR3 in DNA: TGTGCCAGCAGCAACGCGGGGACCTACGAGCAGTACTTC. Protein product: CASSNAGTYEQYF.

This clonotype has ten or more counts. This chain links TRBV29-1 with TRBJ2-7; maybe TRBD1 (5 bases). The CDR3 runs to 12 residues. Trimming took 7 bases from V and 6 from J, leaving 16 bases between them. Germline V gene sequence: CDR1 SQVTM, CDR2 ANQGSEA. The CDR3 loop reads CSAHSGSSEQYF. The CDR3 region has the DNA TGCAGCGCTCATTCAGGGTCGTCCGAGCAGTACTTC.

J is TRBJ2-2 and V is TRBV11-2; D gene ambiguous. The CDR3 is made up of 14 amino acids. Germline V gene data show CDR1 as SGHAT and CDR2 as FQNNGV. Deletions cut 1 base from V and 3 bases from J, with 6 bases between. CDR3 bases: TGTGCCAGCAGCTTAGCACACGACACCGGGGAGCTGTTTTTT. This encodes CASSLAHDTGELFF. The whole variable domain, filled in from reference TRBV11-2 and TRBJ2-2, reads EAGVAQSPRYKIIEKRQSVAFWCNPISGHATLYWYQQILGQGPKLLIQFQNNGVVDDSQLPKDRFSAERLKGVDSTLKIQPAKLEDSAVYLCASSLAHDTGELFFGEGSRLTVL.

The rearrangement joins TRBV10-3 to TRBJ2-1, with D possibly being TRBD2 (6 bases). CDR1 and CDR2 from the germline V gene are ENHRY and SYGVKD. Trimming pared 4 bases from V and 1 base from J, leaving 11 bases between. CDR3 length: 15 residues. The CDR3 DNA is TGTGCCATCAGTGGCTCTAGCGATTCCTACAATGAGCAGTTCTTC. This translates into CAISGSSDSYNEQFF.

This chain joins TRBV6-5 and TRBJ1-2; D might be TRBD1 (6 bases). Trimming removed 7 bases at V and 0 bases at J, with 15 bases between. CDR3 length: 15 residues. Germline V lookup: CDR1 MNHEY, CDR2 SVGAGI. CDR3: CASTFRGRANYGYTF. The DNA of the CDR3 is TGTGCCAGCACGTTCAGGGGAAGGGCTAACTATGGCTACACCTTC.

CDR3 loop: CASSLRVGNTEAFF. The CDR3 DNA sequence: TGTGCCAGCAGCTTGCGGGTGGGGAACACTGAAGCTTTCTTT. This chain joins TRBV7-3 and TRBJ1-1; D gene unclear. V was clipped by 3 bases and J by 1 base, with 9 bases between them. CDR3 size: 14 residues. Germline CDR1 is SGHTA and CDR2 is FQGTGA.

The chain combines TRBV7-9 with TRBJ2-1; TRBD2 is a possible D gene (5 bases). This CDR3 contains 12 residues. Germline lookup yields CDR1 SEHNR and CDR2 FQNEAQ (reference sequence). The V gene lost 6 bases and the J gene lost 8 bases, with 11 bases spanning the gap. CDR3: CASRSRRDEQFF. The CDR3 bases are TGTGCCAGCAGATCGAGGCGGGATGAGCAGTTCTTC.

The chain carries TRBV18 and TRBJ2-3; 7 bases map to TRBD2. Looked up from germline, CDR1 is KGHSH and CDR2 is LQKENI. The junction had 9 bases not matched to a gene; V was cut back by 0 bases and J by 0 bases. The CDR3 totals 18 residues. The CDR3 coding sequence is TGTGCCAGCTCACCACCCGTTATTAGCGGGCAAAGCACAGATACGCAGTATTTT. This encodes CASSPPVISGQSTDTQYF.

This clonotype was detected only a few times. This sequence joins TRBV6-5 and TRBJ2-7, with D hard to call. V was clipped by 4 bases and J by 4 bases, with 5 bases between them. Germline-derived CDR1 and CDR2 are MNHEY and SVGAGI. The CDR3 length is 11 residues. DNA of the CDR3: TGTGCCAGCAGTTTCAGATACGAGCAGTACTTC. Translated, it gives CASSFRYEQYF.

This clonotype was seen repeatedly, ten times or more. The V call is TRBV14, the J call TRBJ2-7; D is possibly TRBD1 (6 bases). CDR1 and CDR2 from the germline V gene are SGHDN and FVKESK. Trimming cost V 3 bases and J 6 bases, with 9 bases left between them. The CDR3 covers 12 residues. The CDR3 DNA reads TGTGCCAGCAGCCAGCTACAGGGCGAGCAGTACTTC. It translates to CASSQLQGEQYF.

The CDR3 spells CASSVDLGDYEQYF. CDR3 bases: TGTGCCAGCAGCGTAGACCTCGGGGACTACGAGCAGTACTTC. The V and J genes are TRBV9 and TRBJ2-7, with D possibly being TRBD2 (5 bases). This CDR3 contains 14 residues. Germline lookup yields CDR1 SGDLS and CDR2 YYNGEE. V was shortened by 0 bases and J by 3 bases, with 10 bases between the two germline ends. The variable domain in full, with the rest retrieved from reference TRBV9 and TRBJ2-7, is DSGVTQTPKHLITATGQRVTLRCSPRSGDLSVYWYQQSLDQGLQFLIQYYNGEERAKGNILERFSAQQFPDLHSELNLSSLELGDSALYFCASSVDLGDYEQYFGPGTRLTVT.